Following are 4 T cell receptor beta chains from one sample sequenced in a study of blood T cell repertoires in COVID-19 (dated by TCRdb to 2019 to 2021). Library preparation was by the immunoSEQ multiplex PCR assay. TCRdb took this table from immuneACCESS and kept in-frame rearrangements with V and J called. Such tables lack part of the clones; where checked against another copy, unresolved V genes explain under half of the gap, and the rest is unexplained. The sample table records some 57,000 clones; about 89% of these occur just once. The ten largest clones take up roughly 1.6% of the sample. Sequenced material: peripheral blood. The receptors here all came from a man in his fifties or sixties with acute or convalescent COVID-19.

This chain joins TRBV19 and TRBJ2-3, with TRBD1 matching 7 bases. Germline assignment: CDR1 LNHDA and CDR2 SQIVND (reference sequence). CDR3 size: 16 residues. V shed 5 bases and J 6 bases; nucleotides not matched to a gene: 14. The CDR3 spells CASSRPRDSLGDTQYF. The DNA of the CDR3 is TGTGCCAGTAGTCGCCCGAGGGACAGCCTAGGTGATACGCAGTATTTT. The variable domain in full, completed from reference TRBV19 and TRBJ2-3, reads DGGITQSPKYLFRKEGQNVTLSCEQNLNHDAMYWYRQDPGQGLRLIYYSQIVNDFQKGDIAEGYSVSREKKESFPLTVTSAQKNPTAFYLCASSRPRDSLGDTQYFGPGTRLTVL.

The rearrangement joins TRBV27 to TRBJ2-7; 7 positions agree with TRBD1. The ends lost 1 base at V and 2 bases at J; junction bases unmatched: 5. The CDR3 loop spans 15 amino acids. Germline V CDR1 and CDR2: MNHEY, SMNVEV (reference sequence). Written as DNA, the CDR3 is TGTGCCAGCAGTTTATTCCGGACAGGCGCCTACGAGCAGTACTTC. Translation gives CASSLFRTGAYEQYF.

V usage is TRBV19 and J usage is TRBJ1-5; D is undetermined. There are 16 residues in the CDR3. Germline V gives CDR1 LNHDA, CDR2 SQIVND (reference sequence). Trimming took 3 bases from V and 2 from J, leaving 14 bases between them. The CDR3 DNA follows: TGTGCCAGTAGTATTTCCTCACAAGGAGGCAATCAGCCCCAGCATTTT. Translated, it gives CASSISSQGGNQPQHF.

This chain uses TRBV19 with TRBJ1-2; 8 bases line up with TRBD1. J lost 4 bases, V lost 3 bases, and 7 bases had no gene match. The CDR3 runs to 15 residues. Germline CDR1 LNHDA, CDR2 SQIVND (reference sequence). The CDR3 protein is CASSMLQGAGYGYTF. In nucleotides, the CDR3 is TGTGCCAGTAGTATGCTTCAGGGGGCGGGCTATGGCTACACCTTC. Full variable domain (remainder filled in from reference TRBV19 and TRBJ1-2): DGGITQSPKYLFRKEGQNVTLSCEQNLNHDAMYWYRQDPGQGLRLIYYSQIVNDFQKGDIAEGYSVSREKKESFPLTVTSAQKNPTAFYLCASSMLQGAGYGYTFGSGTRLTVV.